These 23 T cell receptor beta chains share one sample of origin, sequenced in a study of blood T cell repertoires in COVID-19. The method was immunoSEQ multiplex PCR; TCRdb's version includes in-frame clones alone and lacks a portion of them. Of under 300,000 clones in the sample, about nine tenths were seen once. Material for sequencing was peripheral blood. The receptors were sampled from a middle-aged woman who had recovered from COVID-19.

This clone has only one observation. The rearrangement joins TRBV7-8 to TRBJ1-6; 8 bases map to TRBD1. Germline V gives CDR1 SGHVS, CDR2 FQNEAQ. Trimming took 2 bases from V and 0 from J; bases not matched to a gene: 9. This CDR3 has 19 residues. The CDR3 DNA sequence: TGTGCCAGCAGCTTAAGTCAGGGGGCCCCGAGCTCCTATAATTCACCCCTCCACTTT. It codes for CASSLSQGAPSSYNSPLHF.

This rearrangement joins TRBV5-4 to TRBJ2-3; 9 bases are shared with TRBD1. The CDR3 loop spans 14 amino acids. Germline CDR1 and CDR2: SGHNT and YYREEE (reference sequence). Trimming cost V 4 bases and J 4 bases; bases outside gene matches: 4. Here the CDR3 DNA reads TGTGCCAGCAGCCGACAGGGGGACGCAGATACGCAGTATTTT. Amino acids: CASSRQGDADTQYF.

As to this clone: This specimen includes other DNA sequences encoding the same CDR3. This chain uses TRBV18 with TRBJ2-1; 7 positions agree with TRBD2. The CDR3 loop spans 15 amino acids. V was pared by 3 bases and J by 3 bases, with 5 bases of the junction left unmatched. The germline CDR1 and CDR2 sequences are KGHSH and LQKENI. CDR3 sequence: CASSPPGGSYNEQFF. The DNA of the CDR3 is TGTGCCAGCTCACCCCCTGGCGGGAGCTACAATGAGCAGTTCTTC.

The CDR3 is CARGHSYEQYF. The CDR3 DNA reads TGTGCCCGGGGACATTCCTACGAGCAGTACTTC. The chain uses TRBV30 and TRBJ2-7; D is perhaps TRBD1 (6 bases). CDR3 length: 11 amino acids. Germline lookup yields CDR1 GTSNPN and CDR2 SVGIG (reference sequence). Trimming removed 8 bases at V and 1 base at J, with 9 bases between.

The chain has TRBV29-1 and TRBJ2-5; 11 bases are shared with TRBD1. The CDR3 is 14 residues long. Trimming removed 7 bases from V and 1 base from J; junction bases left unmatched: 5. The germline V gene has CDR1 SQVTM and CDR2 ANQGSEA. The CDR3 sequence is CSGGQGGLQETQYF. For the CDR3, the DNA is TGCAGCGGGGGACAGGGGGGTCTCCAAGAGACCCAGTACTTC.

This sequence joins TRBV2 and TRBJ2-7; the match to TRBD1 covers 9 bases. The CDR3 has 16 amino acids. Germline V gene lookup returns CDR1 SNHLY and CDR2 FYNNEI. J lost 3 bases, V lost 4 bases, and 10 bases had no gene match. The CDR3 sequence: CASSGATGTGIYEQYF. CDR3 bases: TGTGCCAGCAGTGGGGCGACCGGGACAGGGATCTACGAGCAGTACTTC.

The chain has TRBV9 and TRBJ2-5; weak D call: TRBD2 (6 bases). This CDR3 has 16 residues. CDR1 is SGDLS and CDR2 is YYNGEE in the germline V gene. V lost 0 bases to trimming and J lost 2 bases, with 14 bases between them. The CDR3 sequence is CASSVGGRRGQETQYF. The DNA for the CDR3 is TGTGCCAGCAGCGTAGGAGGTAGGAGGGGACAAGAGACCCAGTACTTC. The whole variable domain, filled in from reference TRBV9 and TRBJ2-5, reads DSGVTQTPKHLITATGQRVTLRCSPRSGDLSVYWYQQSLDQGLQFLIQYYNGEERAKGNILERFSAQQFPDLHSELNLSSLELGDSALYFCASSVGGRRGQETQYFGPGTRLLVL.

The chain joins TRBV30 to TRBJ2-5; TRBD2 agrees at 7 bases. Germline CDR1 and CDR2: GTSNPN and SVGIG (reference sequence). V lost 4 bases, J lost 1 base, and 6 bases stayed unmatched. The CDR3 extends over 14 amino acids. In nucleotides, the CDR3 is TGTGCCTGGAAGCGAGCGGGGATCCAAGAGACCCAGTACTTC. It codes for CAWKRAGIQETQYF.

The J gene is TRBJ1-4, the V gene TRBV5-4, with D hard to call. The ends were cut back, 4 bases at V and 4 bases at J, with 14 bases in the middle. Germline CDR1 reads SGHNT; CDR2 reads YYREEE (reference sequence). The CDR3 contains 15 residues. CDR3 sequence: CASSQPLGSNEKLFF. The CDR3 DNA is TGTGCCAGCAGCCAACCGCTAGGGAGTAATGAAAAACTGTTTTTT.

CDR3 loop: CASARDLYNEQFF. The CDR3 DNA reads as TGTGCCAGCGCCCGGGACTTGTACAATGAGCAGTTCTTC. The J gene is TRBJ2-1, the V gene TRBV27; possible D gene TRBD2, 6 bases. Germline CDR1 reads MNHEY; CDR2 reads SMNVEV (reference sequence). The V end was cut by 8 bases, the J end by 4 bases, with 12 bases between. The CDR3 extends over 13 amino acids.

The V gene is TRBV2, the J gene TRBJ2-3; tentatively, D is TRBD2 (6 bases). Germline CDR1 and CDR2: SNHLY and FYNNEI. The CDR3 is 15 residues long. V was pared by 2 bases and J by 1 base, with 10 bases between. CDR3 sequence reads: CASSEMASGTDTQYF. The DNA of the CDR3 is TGTGCCAGCAGTGAAATGGCTAGCGGCACAGATACGCAGTATTTT.

This sequence joins TRBV27 and TRBJ2-7; D perhaps matches TRBD1 (5 bases). Germline lookup yields CDR1 MNHEY and CDR2 SMNVEV (reference sequence). CDR3 length equals 13 residues. V dropped 3 bases and J dropped 3 bases, with 9 bases sitting between them. The CDR3 region is CASSFQGSYEQYF. The CDR3 DNA reads TGTGCCAGCAGTTTTCAGGGTAGCTACGAGCAGTACTTC.

The chain employs TRBV19 and TRBJ2-2; D is undetermined. The CDR3 runs 15 residues. Trimming left V 1 base short and J 5 bases short, with 11 bases between. CDR1 is LNHDA and CDR2 is SQIVND in the germline V gene (reference sequence). CDR3 bases: TGTGCCAGTAGTATAGTTGGCGGTGGGACCGGGGAGCTGTTTTTT. Translating it yields CASSIVGGGTGELFF.

This chain connects TRBV19 to TRBJ2-5; TRBD2 aligns across 7 bases. This CDR3 spans 14 amino acids. The V gene's germline CDR1 is LNHDA and CDR2 SQIVND (reference sequence). The V gene end was trimmed by 7 bases and the J gene end by 4 bases; junction bases not matched to a gene: 9. CDR3 sequence reads: CASNTGTIGETQYF. The CDR3 DNA reads as TGTGCCAGTAACACCGGGACTATCGGAGAGACCCAGTACTTC.

The rearrangement uses TRBV28 and TRBJ1-1, with TRBD1 identical over 8 bases. Trimming removed 5 bases from V and 0 bases from J; junction bases left unmatched: 8. This CDR3 spans 16 amino acids. CDR1 MDHEN and CDR2 SYDVKM come from the germline V gene. CDR3: CASSATGTGLNTEAFF. In nucleotides, the CDR3 is TGTGCCAGCAGTGCCACCGGGACAGGATTGAACACTGAAGCTTTCTTT. Full variable domain (remainder filled in from reference TRBV28 and TRBJ1-1): DVKVTQSSRYLVKRTGEKVFLECVQDMDHENMFWYRQDPGLGLRLIYFSYDVKMKEKGDIPEGYSVSREKKERFSLILESASTNQTSMYLCASSATGTGLNTEAFFGQGTRLTVV.

V is TRBV9 and J is TRBJ1-6, with TRBD1 as a possible D gene (5 bases). Germline CDR1 SGDLS, CDR2 YYNGEE. The CDR3 spans 17 residues. V was trimmed by 3 bases and J by 5 bases, leaving 18 bases between them. CDR3 sequence: CASSAALPGGNNSPLHF. For the CDR3, the DNA is TGTGCCAGCAGCGCCGCCCTCCCGGGGGGGAATAATTCACCCCTCCACTTT. The full variable domain, in which reference TRBV9 and TRBJ1-6 provide the parts outside the CDR3, is DSGVTQTPKHLITATGQRVTLRCSPRSGDLSVYWYQQSLDQGLQFLIQYYNGEERAKGNILERFSAQQFPDLHSELNLSSLELGDSALYFCASSAALPGGNNSPLHFGNGTRLTVT.

This rearrangement joins TRBV7-2 to TRBJ2-5, with no clear D. V gave up 1 base and J gave up 0 bases, with 12 bases separating them. Germline V lookup: CDR1 SGHTA, CDR2 FQGNSA. This CDR3 has 16 residues. The CDR3 spells CASSLDSSGYQETQYF. DNA of the CDR3: TGTGCCAGCAGCTTAGATAGCTCCGGGTACCAAGAGACCCAGTACTTC.

The V call is TRBV27, the J call TRBJ2-7; 9 nucleotides align to TRBD1. The trim removed 5 bases at V and 3 bases at J, leaving 5 bases unmatched. Per germline, CDR1 MNHEY and CDR2 SMNVEV (reference sequence). The CDR3 consists of 14 residues. The CDR3 spells CASSHDRGGYEQYF. The CDR3 DNA sequence: TGTGCCAGCAGTCACGACAGGGGGGGCTACGAGCAGTACTTC.

The chain uses TRBV24-1 and TRBJ2-1; 11 nucleotides line up with TRBD1. V shed 3 bases, J shed 7 bases, and the junction held 7 bases outside the gene matches. Germline V gene lookup returns CDR1 KGHDR and CDR2 SFDVKD. The CDR3 consists of 16 residues. CDR3 region: CATSDTGQGARNEQFF. CDR3 nucleotides: TGTGCCACCAGTGATACTGGACAGGGGGCGAGGAATGAGCAGTTCTTC.

The genes are TRBV18 and TRBJ1-1, with 7 bases fitting TRBD1. V gave up 0 bases and J gave up 4 bases; unmatched junction bases: 5. Germline V gives CDR1 KGHSH, CDR2 LQKENI. This CDR3 region has 15 residues. Here the CDR3 reads CASSPPQGSATEAFF. As DNA, the CDR3 is TGTGCCAGCTCACCACCACAGGGGAGTGCCACTGAAGCTTTCTTT.

The V and J genes are TRBV18 and TRBJ1-4; D is unresolved. V was shortened by 2 bases and J by 0 bases, with 10 bases between the two germline ends. The V gene's germline CDR1 is KGHSH and CDR2 LQKENI. The CDR3 consists of 16 residues. CDR3 region: CASSPRQAATNEKLFF. The CDR3 DNA is TGTGCCAGCTCACCAAGGCAGGCCGCAACTAATGAAAAACTGTTTTTT.

The sample holds a few counts of this clone. V gene TRBV5-4 combines with J gene TRBJ2-3; 9 bases agree with TRBD2. This CDR3 is built from 17 residues. From germline, CDR1 is SGHNT and CDR2 YYREEE (reference sequence). Trimming removed 0 bases from V and 2 bases from J; junction bases left unmatched: 7. As DNA, the CDR3 is TGTGCCAGCAGCTTGGCGGGTCTAGCGGGGTTCACAGATACGCAGTATTTT. Its translation: CASSLAGLAGFTDTQYF.

The CDR3 region is CASRQSGRQYNEQFF. The CDR3 coding sequence is TGTGCCAGCAGGCAAAGCGGGAGACAGTACAATGAGCAGTTCTTC. The chain combines TRBV3-1 (or the pseudogene TRBV3-2) with TRBJ2-1; 8 bases map to TRBD2. With 6 bases clipped from V and 4 bases from J, the junction kept 8 bases outside the gene matches. The CDR3 spans 15 residues. Germline V gene lookup returns CDR1 LGHDT and CDR2 YNNKEL (reference sequence).